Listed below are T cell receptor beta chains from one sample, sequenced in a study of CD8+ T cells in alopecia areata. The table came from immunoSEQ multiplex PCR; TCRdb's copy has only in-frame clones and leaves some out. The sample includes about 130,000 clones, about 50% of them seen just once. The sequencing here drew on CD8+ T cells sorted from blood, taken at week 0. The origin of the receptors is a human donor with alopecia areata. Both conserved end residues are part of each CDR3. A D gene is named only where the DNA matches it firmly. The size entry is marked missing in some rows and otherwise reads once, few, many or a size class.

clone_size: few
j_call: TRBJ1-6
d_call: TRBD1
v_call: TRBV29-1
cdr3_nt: TGCAGCGTTGAGACAGGGGGCAATTCACCCCTCCACTTT
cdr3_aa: CSVETGGNSPLHF

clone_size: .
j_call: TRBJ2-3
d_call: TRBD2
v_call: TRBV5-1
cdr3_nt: TGCGCCAGCAGCTTGGCCCGGCAGCGGGGGGACACAGATACGCAGTATTTT
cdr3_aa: CASSLARQRGDTDTQYF

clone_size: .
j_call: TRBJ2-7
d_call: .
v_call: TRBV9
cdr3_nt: TGTGCCAGCAGCGTAGGATCGGACACCTACGAGCAGTACTTC
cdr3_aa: CASSVGSDTYEQYF

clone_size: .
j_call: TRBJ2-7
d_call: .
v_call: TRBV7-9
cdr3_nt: TGTGCCAGCAGAACAGGACTGTCCACCGAGCAGTACTTC
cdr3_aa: CASRTGLSTEQYF

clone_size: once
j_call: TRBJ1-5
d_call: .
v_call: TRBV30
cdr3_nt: TGTGCCTGGAGTGTAAAGGGGACCAATCAGCCCCAGCATTTT
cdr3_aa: CAWSVKGTNQPQHF

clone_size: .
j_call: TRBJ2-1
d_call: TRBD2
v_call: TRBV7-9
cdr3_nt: TGTGCCAGCAGCATACTAGCGGGGGGGCCCAATGAGCAGTTCTTC
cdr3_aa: CASSILAGGPNEQFF

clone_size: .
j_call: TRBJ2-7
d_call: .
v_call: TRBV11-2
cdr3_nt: TGTGCCAGCAGCTTATTGGCAGAAGACGAGCAGTACTTC
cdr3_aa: CASSLLAEDEQYF

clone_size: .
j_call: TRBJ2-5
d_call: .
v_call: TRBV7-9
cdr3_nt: TGTGCCAGCAGCAACCCCGGGACCGAAGAGACCCAGTACTTC
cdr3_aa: CASSNPGTEETQYF

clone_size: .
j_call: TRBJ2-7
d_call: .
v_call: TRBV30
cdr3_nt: TGTGCCTGGAGTGTACGGGCAGCCTACGAGCAGTACTTC
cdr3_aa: CAWSVRAAYEQYF

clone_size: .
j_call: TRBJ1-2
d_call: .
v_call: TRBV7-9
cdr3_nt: TGTGCCAGCAGCCCCCCACTCGGGAGGCTGGATGGCTACACCTTC
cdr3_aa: CASSPPLGRLDGYTF

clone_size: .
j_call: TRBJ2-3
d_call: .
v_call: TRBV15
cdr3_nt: TGTGCCACCAGCGTCTACGATAGTTTCACAGATACGCAGTATTTT
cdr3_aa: CATSVYDSFTDTQYF

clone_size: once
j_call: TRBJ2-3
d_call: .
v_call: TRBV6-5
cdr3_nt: TGTGCCAGCAGTCCTCTCCGGTCCACAGATACGCAGTATTTT
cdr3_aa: CASSPLRSTDTQYF

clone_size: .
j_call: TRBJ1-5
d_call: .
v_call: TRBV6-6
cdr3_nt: TGTGCCAGCAGTATCACAGGCAATCAGCCCCAGCATTTT
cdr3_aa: CASSITGNQPQHF

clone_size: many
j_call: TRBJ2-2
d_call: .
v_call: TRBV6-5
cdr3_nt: TGTGCCAGCAGTTACAGTACTAGCAGGGGATCTGGGGAGCTGTTTTTT
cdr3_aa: CASSYSTSRGSGELFF

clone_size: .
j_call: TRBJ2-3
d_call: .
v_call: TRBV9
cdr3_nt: TGTGCCAGCAGCCTTGGGGGCCTTTGGGATACGCAGTATTTT
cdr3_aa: CASSLGGLWDTQYF

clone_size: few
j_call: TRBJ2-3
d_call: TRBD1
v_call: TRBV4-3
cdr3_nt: TGCGCCAGCAGCCAGAGGGGGACAGGGTGTGCGGTTTGTCCAGATACGCAGTATTTT
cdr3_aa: CASSQRGTGCAVCPDTQYF

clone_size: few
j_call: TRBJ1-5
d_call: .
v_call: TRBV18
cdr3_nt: TGTGCCAGCTCACCGGGTAGCAATCAGCCCCAGCATTTT
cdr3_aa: CASSPGSNQPQHF

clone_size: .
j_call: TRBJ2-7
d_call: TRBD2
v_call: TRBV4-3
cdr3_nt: TGCGCCAGCAGCCAAGTCGGGGGGGACTACGAGCAGTACTTC
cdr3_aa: CASSQVGGDYEQYF

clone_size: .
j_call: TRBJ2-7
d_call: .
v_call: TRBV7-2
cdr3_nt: TGTGCCAGCAGCCCCCGGGTACAGGGTCACACCGAGCAGTACTTC
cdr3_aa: CASSPRVQGHTEQYF

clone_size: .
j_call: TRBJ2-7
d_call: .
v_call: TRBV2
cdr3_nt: TGTGCCAGCAGTGAATTCCGGAGTCAGGCCTACGAGCAGTACTTC
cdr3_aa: CASSEFRSQAYEQYF

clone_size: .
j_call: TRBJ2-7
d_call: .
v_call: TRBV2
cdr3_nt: TGTGCCAGCAGAACCTACGAGCAGTACTTC
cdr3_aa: CASRTYEQYF

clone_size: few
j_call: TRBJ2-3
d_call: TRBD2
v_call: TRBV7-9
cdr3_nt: TGTGCCAGCGAGCGGGGGCCTAGCACAGATACGCAGTATTTT
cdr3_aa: CASERGPSTDTQYF

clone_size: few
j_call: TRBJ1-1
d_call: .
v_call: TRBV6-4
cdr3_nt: TGTGCCAGCAGTTCACAACCGGGATACACTGAAGCTTTCTTT
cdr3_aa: CASSSQPGYTEAFF

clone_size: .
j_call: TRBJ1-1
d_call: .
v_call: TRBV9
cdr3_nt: TGTGCCAGCAGCGTATCCGCCCTCACTGAAGCTTTCTTT
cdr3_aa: CASSVSALTEAFF

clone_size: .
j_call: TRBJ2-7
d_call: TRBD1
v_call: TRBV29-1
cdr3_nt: TGCAGCGTTGCTGGACGACAGGGGAATCACGAGCAGTACTTC
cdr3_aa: CSVAGRQGNHEQYF

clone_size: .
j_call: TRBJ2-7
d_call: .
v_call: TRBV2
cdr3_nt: TGTGCCAGCAGTGGGGACGGTTACGAGCAGTACTTC
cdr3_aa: CASSGDGYEQYF

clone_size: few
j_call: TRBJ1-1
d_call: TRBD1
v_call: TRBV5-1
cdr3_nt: TGCGCCAGCAGCCTAGACAGGGGAACTGAAGCTTTCTTT
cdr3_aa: CASSLDRGTEAFF

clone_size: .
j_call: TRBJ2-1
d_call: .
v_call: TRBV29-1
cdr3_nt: TGCAGCGCAATACAGGGTTCTGAGCAGTTCTTC
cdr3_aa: CSAIQGSEQFF

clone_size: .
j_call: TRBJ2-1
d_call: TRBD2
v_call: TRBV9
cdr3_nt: TGTGCCAGCAGCTTATCCGGGACTAGTATCGATGAGCAGTTCTTC
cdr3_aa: CASSLSGTSIDEQFF

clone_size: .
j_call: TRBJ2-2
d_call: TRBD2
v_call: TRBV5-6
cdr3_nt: TGTGCCAGCAGCGTAGGGACTAGCGATTCCGGGGAGCTGTTTTTT
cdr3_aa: CASSVGTSDSGELFF

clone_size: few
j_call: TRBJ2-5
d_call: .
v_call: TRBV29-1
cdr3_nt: TGCAGCGTACAAATGATTCAAGAGACCCAGTACTTC
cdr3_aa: CSVQMIQETQYF

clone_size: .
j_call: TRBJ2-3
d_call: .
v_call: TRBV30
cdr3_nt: TGTGCCTGGAGTGTTCTCGGGGGTGCGGATACGCAGTATTTT
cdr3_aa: CAWSVLGGADTQYF

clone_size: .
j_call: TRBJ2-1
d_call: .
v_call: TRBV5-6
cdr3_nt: TGTGCCAGCAGCGGGGGAGAATATGAGCAGTTCTTC
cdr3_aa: CASSGGEYEQFF

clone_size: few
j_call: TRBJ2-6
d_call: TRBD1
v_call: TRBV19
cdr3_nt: TGTGCCAGTAGTCCCACGGCGGGACAGGGGGCGTCTGGGGCCAACGTCCTGACTTTC
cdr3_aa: CASSPTAGQGASGANVLTF

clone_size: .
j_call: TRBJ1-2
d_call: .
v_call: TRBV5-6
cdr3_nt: TGTGCCAGCACCTGGGAAGGGGGGGGCTACACCTTC
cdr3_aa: CASTWEGGGYTF

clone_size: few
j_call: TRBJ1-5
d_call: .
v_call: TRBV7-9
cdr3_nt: TGTGCCAGCAGCTTAGCGGATCAGCCCCAGCATTTT
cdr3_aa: CASSLADQPQHF

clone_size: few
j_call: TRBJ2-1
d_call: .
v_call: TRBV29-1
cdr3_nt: TGCAGCGGGTACGTCTACAATGAGCAGTTCTTC
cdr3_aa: CSGYVYNEQFF

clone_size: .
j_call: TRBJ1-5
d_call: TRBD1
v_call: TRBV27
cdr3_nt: TGTGCCAGCAGTTGGACAGGGGGCCTAGAGCCCCAGCATTTT
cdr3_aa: CASSWTGGLEPQHF

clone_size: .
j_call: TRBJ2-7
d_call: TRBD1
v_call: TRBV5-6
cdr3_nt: TGTGCCAGCAGCGATGGACAGGGATACTACGAGCAGTACTTC
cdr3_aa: CASSDGQGYYEQYF

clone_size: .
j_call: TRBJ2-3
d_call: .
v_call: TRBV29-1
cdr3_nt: TGCAGCGTCCCGGAGGGCCAAGGGATGGGTACGCAGTATTTT
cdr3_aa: CSVPEGQGMGTQYF

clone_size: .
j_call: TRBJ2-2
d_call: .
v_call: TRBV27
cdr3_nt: TGTGCCAGCAGTTTATGGGTGGGGGCCCCTACCGCCGGGGAGCTGTTTTTT
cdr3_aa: CASSLWVGAPTAGELFF

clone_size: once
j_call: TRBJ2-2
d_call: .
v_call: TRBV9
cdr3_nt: TGTGCCAGCAGCGTAGGGGTGTGGAACACCGGGGAGCTGTTTTTT
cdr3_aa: CASSVGVWNTGELFF

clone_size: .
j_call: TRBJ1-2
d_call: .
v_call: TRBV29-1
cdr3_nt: TGCAGCGTGGTCGCGTGGGACGGACGGTACTATGGCTACACCTTC
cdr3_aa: CSVVAWDGRYYGYTF

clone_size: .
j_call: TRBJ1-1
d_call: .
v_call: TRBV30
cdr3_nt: TGTGCCCTGGAAGCAGTGAACACTGAAGCTTTCTTT
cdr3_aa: CALEAVNTEAFF

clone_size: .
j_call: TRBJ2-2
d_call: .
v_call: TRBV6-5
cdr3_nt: TGTGCCAGCAGTTACTCAGGTCCCAGGGAAACCGGGGAGCTGTTTTTT
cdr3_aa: CASSYSGPRETGELFF

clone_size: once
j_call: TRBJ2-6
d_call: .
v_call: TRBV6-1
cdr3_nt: TGTGCCAGCGGGCAGGGGAGCTCTGGGGCCAACGTCCTGACTTTC
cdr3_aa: CASGQGSSGANVLTF

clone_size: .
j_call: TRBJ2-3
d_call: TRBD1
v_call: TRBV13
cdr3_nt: TGTGCCAGCAGCTCGACCGGGGCAGGGGGATTCACAGATACGCAGTATTTT
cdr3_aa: CASSSTGAGGFTDTQYF

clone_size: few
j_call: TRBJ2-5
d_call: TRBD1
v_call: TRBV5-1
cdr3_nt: TGCGCCAGCAGCCCGGACAGGGGGCCAGAGACCCAGTACTTC
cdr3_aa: CASSPDRGPETQYF

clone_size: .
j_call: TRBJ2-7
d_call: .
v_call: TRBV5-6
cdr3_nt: TGTGCCAGCAGCAGCAGTTTGGACTCCTACGAGCAGTACTTC
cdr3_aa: CASSSSLDSYEQYF

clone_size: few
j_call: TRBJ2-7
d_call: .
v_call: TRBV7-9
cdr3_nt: TGTGCCAGCAGCTTAGCCCCAGAGGACTACGAGCAGTACTTC
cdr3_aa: CASSLAPEDYEQYF

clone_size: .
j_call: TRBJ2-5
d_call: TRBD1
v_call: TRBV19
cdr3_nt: TGTGCCAGTAGCCGGGACAGGGAAGAGACCCAGTACTTC
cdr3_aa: CASSRDREETQYF

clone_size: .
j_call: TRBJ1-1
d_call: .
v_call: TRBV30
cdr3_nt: TGTGCCTGGAGTGTCGGGGTAACGAACACTGAAGCTTTCTTT
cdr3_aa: CAWSVGVTNTEAFF

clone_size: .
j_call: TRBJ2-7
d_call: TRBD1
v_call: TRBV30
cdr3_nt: TGTGCCTGGATCGGGACAGGGGACCTCGTTGATCCCTACGAGCAGTACTTC
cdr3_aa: CAWIGTGDLVDPYEQYF

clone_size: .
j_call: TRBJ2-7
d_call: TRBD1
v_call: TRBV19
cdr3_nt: TGTGCCAGTAGTATTGGGGGACAGGGGATCAACGAGCAGTACTTC
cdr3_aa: CASSIGGQGINEQYF

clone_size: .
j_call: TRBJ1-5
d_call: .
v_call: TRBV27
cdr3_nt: TGTGCCAGCAGAGAGACGGCAGGGGCAAGACAGCCCCAGCATTTT
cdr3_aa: CASRETAGARQPQHF

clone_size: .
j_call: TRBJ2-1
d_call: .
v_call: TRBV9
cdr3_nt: TGTGCCAGCAGCGTAGTCCCCGCCTACAATGAGCAGTTCTTC
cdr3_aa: CASSVVPAYNEQFF